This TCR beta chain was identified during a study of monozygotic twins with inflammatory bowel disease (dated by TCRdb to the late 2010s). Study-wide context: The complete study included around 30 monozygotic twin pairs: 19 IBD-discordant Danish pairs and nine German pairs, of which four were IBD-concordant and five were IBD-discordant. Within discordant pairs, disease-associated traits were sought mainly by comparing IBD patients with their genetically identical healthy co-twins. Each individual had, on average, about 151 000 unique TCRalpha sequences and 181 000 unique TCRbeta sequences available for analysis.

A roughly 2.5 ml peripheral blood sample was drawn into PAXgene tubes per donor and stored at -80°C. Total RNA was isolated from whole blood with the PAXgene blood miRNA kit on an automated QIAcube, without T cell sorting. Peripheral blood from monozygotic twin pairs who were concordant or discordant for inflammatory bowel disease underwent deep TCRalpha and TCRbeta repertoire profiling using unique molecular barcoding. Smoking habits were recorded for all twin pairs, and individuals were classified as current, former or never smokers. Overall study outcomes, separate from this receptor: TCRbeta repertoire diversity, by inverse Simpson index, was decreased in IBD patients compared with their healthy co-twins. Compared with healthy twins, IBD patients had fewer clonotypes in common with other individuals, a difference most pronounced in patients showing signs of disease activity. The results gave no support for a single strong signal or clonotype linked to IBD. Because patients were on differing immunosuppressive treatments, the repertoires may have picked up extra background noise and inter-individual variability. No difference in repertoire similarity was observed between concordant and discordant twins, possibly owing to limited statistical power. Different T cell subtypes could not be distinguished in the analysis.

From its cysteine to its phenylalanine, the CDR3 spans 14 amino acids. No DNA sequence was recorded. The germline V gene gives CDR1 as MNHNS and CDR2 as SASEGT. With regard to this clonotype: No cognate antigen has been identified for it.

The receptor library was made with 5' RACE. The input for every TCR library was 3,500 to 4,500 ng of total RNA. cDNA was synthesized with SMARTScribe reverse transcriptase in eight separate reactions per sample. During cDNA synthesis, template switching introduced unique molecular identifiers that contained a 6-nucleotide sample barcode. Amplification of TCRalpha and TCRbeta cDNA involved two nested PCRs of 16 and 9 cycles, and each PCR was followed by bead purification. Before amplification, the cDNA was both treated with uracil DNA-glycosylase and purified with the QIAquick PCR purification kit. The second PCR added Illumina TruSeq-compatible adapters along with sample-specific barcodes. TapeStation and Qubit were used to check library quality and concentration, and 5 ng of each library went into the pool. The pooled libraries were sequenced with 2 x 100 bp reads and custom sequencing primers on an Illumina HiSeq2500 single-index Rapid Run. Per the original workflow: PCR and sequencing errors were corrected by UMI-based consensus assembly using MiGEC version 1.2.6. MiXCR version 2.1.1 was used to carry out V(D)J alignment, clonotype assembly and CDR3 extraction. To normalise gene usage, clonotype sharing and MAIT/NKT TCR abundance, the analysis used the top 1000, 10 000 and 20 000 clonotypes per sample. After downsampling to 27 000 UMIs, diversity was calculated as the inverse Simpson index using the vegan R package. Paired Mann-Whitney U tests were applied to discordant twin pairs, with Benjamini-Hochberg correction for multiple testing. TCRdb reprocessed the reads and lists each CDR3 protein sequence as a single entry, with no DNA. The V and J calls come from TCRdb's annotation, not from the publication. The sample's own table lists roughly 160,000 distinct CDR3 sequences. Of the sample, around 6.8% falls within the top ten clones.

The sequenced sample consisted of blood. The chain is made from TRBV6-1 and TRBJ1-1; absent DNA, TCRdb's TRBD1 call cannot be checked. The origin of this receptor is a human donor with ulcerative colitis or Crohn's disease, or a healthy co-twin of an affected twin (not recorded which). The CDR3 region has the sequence CASRRHSLNTEAFF.